This entry describes one TCR beta chain. Its antigen remains undetermined. There are no base qualities to consult, and no much larger clone falls within one base. The time point tag for this specimen amounts to: about 28 days (+/-7) after the second vaccine dose. The treatment or condition label for this specimen denotes: meningococcal conjugate vaccine given as trial control. Vaccinee samples came from UK trials COV001 and COV002, including a single-blind randomized controlled phase 2/3 trial of AZD1222 (ChAdOx1 nCoV-19) in healthy adults. For TCRbeta chain sequencing, PBMC samples were collected from trial participants at day 0 and at day 28 after the second dose. The CDR3 regions of human TCRbeta chains were analyzed by immunosequencing. As for the authors' bioinformatics: Repertoire TCRs were matched against a reference library of SARS-CoV-2-specific TCRs generated with the MIRA antigen-specificity platform. Breadth was defined as the fraction of unique TCRs that were SARS-CoV-2-associated. Depth was defined as the fraction of total T cells that were SARS-CoV-2-associated. Using the MIRA data, each spike-specific TCR was assigned both to the spike region to which the TCR was reactive and to a CD4 or CD8 class. Log10-transformed breadth and depth values were compared by one-way ANOVA with Sidak's multiple comparisons tests. TCRdb provides this immuneACCESS table in a form limited to in-frame rearrangements. Some clones are lacking; in checked studies, under half of them reflect an unresolved V gene, and why the rest are absent is not known. That table gives V, J and clone size, and the DNA gave D and trimming. The sample table records roughly 200,000 clones; roughly 92% of these occur just once. The ten largest clones represent 3.6% of the sample.

This entry belongs to a study of T cell responses to AZD1222 COVID-19 vaccine (dated by TCRdb to the early 2020s). Context from the whole study: A total of over 230 trial participants underwent TCR sequencing, of whom 207 received two doses of AZD1222 and about 26 received two doses of the MenACWY control vaccine. Trial participants were enrolled by age into subgroups of 18-55, 56-69 and 70-plus years, and around 150, 29 and 61 TCR-sequenced participants, respectively, were included in these subgroups.

The study at large found these results: Epitopes outside the regions mutated in the B.1.351 and B.1.1.7 variants were reportedly recognized by nearly half of the unique spike-specific TCRs. After two AZD1222 doses, spike-specific TCR breadth and depth were significantly higher than at day 0 and than in MenACWY recipients. Because no day 14 peak-response samples were available, repertoires were characterized only after the peak T cell response. Most participants were white British and females outnumbered males, and the authors suggested that clonal diversity may have been underestimated. The 56-69-year group was small, and its depth increase did not reach significance, likely because of low power. Only five to seven AZD1222 recipients were SARS-CoV-2 seropositive at baseline, limiting conclusions about previously exposed vaccinees. The whole spike protein was spanned by vaccine-associated CD4 TCRs, and dominant responses were seen in regions 160-218 and 743-854.

The sequence was obtained from an adult who received the MenACWY meningococcal vaccine as a control. This material consisted of peripheral blood, taken 28 days after the second dose of the MenACWY control vaccine.

The sequenced DNA: TGTGCCAGCAACCCACAGGGGGCTATCGGTGAAGCTTTCTTT. It translates to CASNPQGAIGEAFF. The rearrangement joined TRBV27 to TRBJ1-1; 9 junctional bases match TRBD1. V lost 7 bases and J lost 7 bases, and the count of bases not matched to a germline gene is 10. Reading the germline V gene (reference sequence) gives CDR1 MNHEY and CDR2 SMNVEV. There are 14 amino acids in the CDR3, from cysteine to phenylalanine inclusive. The kept DNA is CDR3 alone, 42 bases in frame from the first base.